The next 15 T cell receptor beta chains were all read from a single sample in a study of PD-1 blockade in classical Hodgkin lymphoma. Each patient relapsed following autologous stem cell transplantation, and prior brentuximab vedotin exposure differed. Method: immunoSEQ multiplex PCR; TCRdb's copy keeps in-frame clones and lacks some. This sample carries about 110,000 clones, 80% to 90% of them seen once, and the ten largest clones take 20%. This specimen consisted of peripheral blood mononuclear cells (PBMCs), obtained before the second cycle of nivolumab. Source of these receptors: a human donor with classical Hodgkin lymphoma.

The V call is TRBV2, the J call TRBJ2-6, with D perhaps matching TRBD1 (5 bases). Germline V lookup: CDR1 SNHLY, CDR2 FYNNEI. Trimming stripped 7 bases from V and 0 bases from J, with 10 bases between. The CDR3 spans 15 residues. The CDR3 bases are TGTGCCAGCACCCGGCAGGGCTCTGGGGCCAACGTCCTGACTTTC. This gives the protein CASTRQGSGANVLTF.

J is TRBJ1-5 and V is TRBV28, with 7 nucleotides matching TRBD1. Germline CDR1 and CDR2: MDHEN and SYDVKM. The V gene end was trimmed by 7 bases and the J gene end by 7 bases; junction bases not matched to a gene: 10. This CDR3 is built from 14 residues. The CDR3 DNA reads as TGTGCCAGCACCGGTGACAGGGTGAACCAGCCCCAGCATTTT. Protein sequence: CASTGDRVNQPQHF. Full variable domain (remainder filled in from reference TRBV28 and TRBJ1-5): DVKVTQSSRYLVKRTGEKVFLECVQDMDHENMFWYRQDPGLGLRLIYFSYDVKMKEKGDIPEGYSVSREKKERFSLILESASTNQTSMYLCASTGDRVNQPQHFGDGTRLSIL.

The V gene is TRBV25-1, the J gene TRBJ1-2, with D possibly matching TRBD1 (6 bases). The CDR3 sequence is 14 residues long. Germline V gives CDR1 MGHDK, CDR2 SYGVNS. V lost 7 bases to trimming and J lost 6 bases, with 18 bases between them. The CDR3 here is CASTPWSGANGYTF. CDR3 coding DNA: TGTGCCAGCACCCCGTGGTCGGGGGCGAATGGCTACACCTTC.

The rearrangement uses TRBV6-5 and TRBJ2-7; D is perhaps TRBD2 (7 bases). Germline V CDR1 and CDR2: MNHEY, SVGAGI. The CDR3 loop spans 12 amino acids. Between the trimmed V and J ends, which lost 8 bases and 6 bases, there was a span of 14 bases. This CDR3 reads CASWERGGEQYF. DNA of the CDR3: TGTGCCAGCTGGGAGAGGGGGGGCGAGCAGTACTTC.

The DNA of the CDR3 is TGTGCCTGGAGTCGTACGGAGTCTGGGGCCAACGTCCTGACTTTC. Its protein is CAWSRTESGANVLTF. The chain recombines TRBV30 with TRBJ2-6; D not certain. The V gene lost 2 bases and the J gene lost 1 base, with 9 bases spanning the gap. From germline, CDR1 is GTSNPN and CDR2 SVGIG (reference sequence). This CDR3 is 15 amino acids long.

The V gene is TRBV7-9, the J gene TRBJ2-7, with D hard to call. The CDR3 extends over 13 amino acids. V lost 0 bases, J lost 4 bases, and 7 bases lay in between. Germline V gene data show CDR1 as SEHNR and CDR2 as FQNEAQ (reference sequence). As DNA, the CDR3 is TGTGCCAGCAGCTTAGCTAACTCGTACGAGCAGTACTTC. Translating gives CASSLANSYEQYF.

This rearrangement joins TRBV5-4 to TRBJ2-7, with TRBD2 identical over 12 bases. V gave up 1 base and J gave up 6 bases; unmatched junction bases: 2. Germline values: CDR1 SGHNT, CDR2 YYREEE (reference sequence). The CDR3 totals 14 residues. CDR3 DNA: TGTGCCAGCAGCTTGCCACTAGCGGGAGGCGAGCAGTACTTC. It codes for CASSLPLAGGEQYF.

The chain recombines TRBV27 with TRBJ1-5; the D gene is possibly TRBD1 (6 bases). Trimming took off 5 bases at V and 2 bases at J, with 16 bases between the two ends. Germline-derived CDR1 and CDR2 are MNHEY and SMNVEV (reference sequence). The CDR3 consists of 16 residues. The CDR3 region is CASSPYGAGGNQPQHF. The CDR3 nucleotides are TGTGCCAGCAGTCCCTACGGGGCAGGGGGCAATCAGCCCCAGCATTTT.

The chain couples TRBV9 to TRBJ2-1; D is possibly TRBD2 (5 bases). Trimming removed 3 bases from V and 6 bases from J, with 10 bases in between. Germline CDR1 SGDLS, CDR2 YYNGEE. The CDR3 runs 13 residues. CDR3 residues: CASSGSVSNEQFF. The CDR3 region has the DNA TGTGCCAGCAGCGGTAGCGTGTCCAATGAGCAGTTCTTC. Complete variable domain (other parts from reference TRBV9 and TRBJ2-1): DSGVTQTPKHLITATGQRVTLRCSPRSGDLSVYWYQQSLDQGLQFLIQYYNGEERAKGNILERFSAQQFPDLHSELNLSSLELGDSALYFCASSGSVSNEQFFGPGTRLTVL.

The CDR3 loop is CASSLPDGVTDTQYF. CDR3 nucleotide sequence: TGCGCCAGCAGCTTGCCGGACGGAGTCACAGATACGCAGTATTTT. The V call is TRBV5-1, the J call TRBJ2-3; D ambiguous. Trimming stripped 1 base from V and 2 bases from J, with 11 bases between. Germline lookup yields CDR1 SGHRS and CDR2 YFSETQ. The CDR3 spans 15 residues.

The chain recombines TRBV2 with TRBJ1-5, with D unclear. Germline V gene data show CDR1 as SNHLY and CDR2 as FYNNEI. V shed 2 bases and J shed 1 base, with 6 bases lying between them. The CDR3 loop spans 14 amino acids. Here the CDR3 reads CASSENTSNQPQHF. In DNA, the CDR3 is TGTGCCAGCAGTGAAAACACGAGCAATCAGCCCCAGCATTTT. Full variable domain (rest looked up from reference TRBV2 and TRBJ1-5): EPEVTQTPSHQVTQMGQEVILRCVPISNHLYFYWYRQILGQKVEFLVSFYNNEISEKSEIFDDQFSVERPDGSNFTLKIRSTKLEDSAMYFCASSENTSNQPQHFGDGTRLSIL.

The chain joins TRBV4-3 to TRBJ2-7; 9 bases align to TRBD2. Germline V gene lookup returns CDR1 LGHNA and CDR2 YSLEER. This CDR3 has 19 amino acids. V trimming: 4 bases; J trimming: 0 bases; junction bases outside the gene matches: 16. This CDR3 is CASSRGLAPGKQISYEQYF. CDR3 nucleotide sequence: TGCGCCAGCAGCCGAGGACTAGCGCCCGGGAAACAAATCTCCTACGAGCAGTACTTC.

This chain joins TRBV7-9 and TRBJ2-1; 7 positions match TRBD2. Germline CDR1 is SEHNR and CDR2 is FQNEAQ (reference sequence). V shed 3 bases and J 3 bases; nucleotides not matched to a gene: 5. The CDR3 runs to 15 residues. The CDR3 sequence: CASSFGTGGYNEQFF. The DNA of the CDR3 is TGTGCCAGCAGCTTTGGGACGGGGGGCTACAATGAGCAGTTCTTC. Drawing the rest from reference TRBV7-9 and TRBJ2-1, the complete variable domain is DTGVSQNPRHKITKRGQNVTFRCDPISEHNRLYWYRQTLGQGPEFLTYFQNEAQLEKSRLLSDRFSAERPKGSFSTLEIQRTEQGDSAMYLCASSFGTGGYNEQFFGPGTRLTVL.

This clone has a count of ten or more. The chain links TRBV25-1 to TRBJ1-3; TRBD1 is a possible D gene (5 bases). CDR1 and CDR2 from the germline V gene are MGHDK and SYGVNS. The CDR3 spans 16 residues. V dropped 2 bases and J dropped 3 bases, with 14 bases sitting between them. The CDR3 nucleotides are TGTGCCAGCAGTGAAGCTGGGGGGAGGGATGGAAACACCATATATTTT. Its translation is CASSEAGGRDGNTIYF. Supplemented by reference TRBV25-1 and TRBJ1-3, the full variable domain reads EADIYQTPRYLVIGTGKKITLECSQTMGHDKMYWYQQDPGMELHLIHYSYGVNSTEKGDLSSESTVSRIRTEHFPLTLESARPSHTSQYLCASSEAGGRDGNTIYFGEGSWLTVV.

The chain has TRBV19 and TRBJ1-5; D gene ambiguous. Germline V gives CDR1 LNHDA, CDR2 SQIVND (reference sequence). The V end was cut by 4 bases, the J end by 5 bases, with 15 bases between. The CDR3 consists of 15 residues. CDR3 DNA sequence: TGTGCCAGTAGTACTGAGTCTGGGTCTTATCAGCCCCAGCATTTT. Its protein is CASSTESGSYQPQHF.